This TCR beta chain was identified during a study of blood T cell repertoires in COVID-19. Study summary: Sample material is recorded as cDNA or gDNA derived from T cells, B-cell-depleted T cells, or PBMCs.

Germline CDR1 MNHEY, CDR2 SVGEGT. J lost 0 bases, V lost 0 bases, and 0 bases had no gene match. The CDR3 sequence is 16 residues long. Sequenced by immunoSEQ multiplex PCR; TCRdb stores in-frame clones only, minus some. The sample comprises about 240,000 clones, approximately 83% of which are singletons, and 3% to 4% rests with the top ten. The chain joins TRBV6-2 or TRBV6-3 to TRBJ2-1; TRBD2 matches 9 bases. This TCR was sampled from a middle-aged woman who had been exposed to COVID-19. Sequencing input: PBMCs or T cells enriched from blood (not recorded which). The CDR3 spells CASSYSSGSSYNEQFF. The CDR3 coding sequence is TGTGCCAGCAGTTACTCTAGCGGGAGCTCCTACAATGAGCAGTTCTTC.